The sequence of this T cell receptor (beta chain) was determined in a study of T-cell reconstitution after alpha-beta-depleted transplantation in children. This clonotype was recorded many times. Trimming took 6 bases from V and 6 from J, leaving 10 bases between them. The CDR3 sequence is 11 residues long. Germline V CDR1 and CDR2: DFQATT, SNEGSKA (reference sequence). TCRbeta library preparation incorporated unique molecular identifiers. A single record per CDR3 protein comes from TCRdb applying MiXCR to the PCR reads. The table records hundreds of thousands of distinct CDR3 sequences, 9.9% of them present only once.

The specimen was PBMCs from the stem cell graft donor, collected from the stem cell graft. This clonotype was obtained from a human donor who donated a stem cell graft to a child with SCID. The genes are TRBV20-1 and TRBJ2-3; D call uncertain. The CDR3 spells CSAPLPDTQYF. As DNA, the CDR3 is TGCAGTGCGCCCTTACCGGATACGCAGTATTTT.